The entry below describes one TCR beta chain. Its antigen is still unknown. Germline CDR1 and CDR2: SGHDT and YYEEEE. Between the trimmed V and J ends, which lost 0 bases and 0 bases, there was a span of 7 bases. There are 15 residues in the CDR3. This entry comes from a study of cytomegalovirus exposure and HLA in healthy donors. Findings and caveats of the study: Altogether, 150 or so TCR beta chains were recorded as cytomegalovirus-associated. Rare TCR sequences predominated, though certain public TCRs were found in many donors.

The PCR employed 60 Vbeta primers together with 13 Jbeta primers. Libraries were prepared by immunoSEQ multiplex PCR; TCRdb keeps only in-frame clonotypes and omits some of them. There are 150,000 to 200,000 clones in the sample; 68% occur only once, and 3.5% to 5.5% lies in the top ten. This chain links TRBV5-6 with TRBJ1-3; D gene uncertain. This receptor was identified in a young woman in good health and CMV-seropositive. The sample taken for sequencing was PBMCs. In nucleotides, the CDR3 is TGTGCCAGCAGCTTGGTAGCCGGCTCTGGAAACACCATATATTTT. Translation: CASSLVAGSGNTIYF.